The source of this T cell receptor (beta chain) is a study of CD8 T cells in Susac syndrome. Per germline, CDR1 LGHDT and CDR2 YNNKEL (reference sequence). The CDR3 has 16 amino acids. Trimming cost V 0 bases and J 8 bases; bases outside gene matches: 7. RNA, at about 0.45 to 1 ug, was reverse transcribed with random hexamers. Using its own MiXCR run on the immunoSEQ multiplex PCR reads, TCRdb lists one record per CDR3 protein. The table has approximately 200,000 distinct CDR3 sequences, about 94% seen once; the top ten hold about 0.12%. This sequence joins TRBV3-1 and TRBJ2-3; TRBD2 matches 11 bases. The TCR was taken from a human donor with multiple sclerosis. The specimen sequenced was CD8+ T cells from PBMCs. For the CDR3, the DNA is TGTGCCAGCAGCCAAGACCTAGCGGGGGGTGCGGGTACGCAGTATTTT. Its protein product is CASSQDLAGGAGTQYF.